The 4 T cell receptor beta chains reported below all come from one sample, sequenced in a study of CD8 T cell repertoires and HIV-1 epitope variants. Their antigens are not known. This table comes from immunoSEQ multiplex PCR, and its TCRdb copy is limited to in-frame clones, with some not included. The table has some 3,100 clones, roughly two thirds seen once. Sample: cultured CD8+ T cells derived from PBMCs. All receptors derive from a male donor with HIV.

The V gene is TRBV25-1, the J gene TRBJ2-2; TRBD1 agrees at 9 bases. The CDR3 sequence is 15 residues long. V shed 4 bases and J 9 bases; nucleotides not matched to a gene: 9. In germline, CDR1 is MGHDK, CDR2 SYGVNS. CDR3 in amino acids: CASSADVQGARELFF. The CDR3, as DNA: TGTGCCAGCAGTGCCGATGTACAGGGGGCGAGGGAGCTGTTTTTT.

This clone was detected only a few times. The chain's CDR3 is CASSELRYSEAFF. For the CDR3, the DNA is TGCGCCAGCAGTGAGCTGAGGTATTCTGAAGCTTTCTTT. The rearrangement uses TRBV10-1 and TRBJ1-1; D is unclear. The CDR3 length is 13 residues. V lost 2 bases, J lost 6 bases, and 10 bases lay in between. Germline assignment: CDR1 WNHNN and CDR2 SYGVQD (reference sequence).

Here the CDR3 reads CASSAGLAGAWGTDTQYF. CDR3 nucleotides: TGTGCCAGCAGTGCTGGACTAGCGGGAGCGTGGGGCACAGATACGCAGTATTTT. The J gene is TRBJ2-3, the V gene TRBV5-6, with TRBD2 matching 13 bases. In germline, CDR1 is SGHDT, CDR2 YYEEEE. The CDR3 is 18 residues long. Trimming took 5 bases from V and 1 from J; bases not matched to a gene: 10.

V is TRBV9 and J is TRBJ1-1; D gene ambiguous. The CDR3 runs to 15 residues. CDR1 and CDR2 from the germline V gene are SGDLS and YYNGEE. Trimming left V 3 bases short and J 0 bases short, with 12 bases between. Here the CDR3 reads CASSAGEILNTEAFF. The CDR3 coding sequence is TGTGCCAGCAGCGCCGGGGAGATTTTGAACACTGAAGCTTTCTTT.